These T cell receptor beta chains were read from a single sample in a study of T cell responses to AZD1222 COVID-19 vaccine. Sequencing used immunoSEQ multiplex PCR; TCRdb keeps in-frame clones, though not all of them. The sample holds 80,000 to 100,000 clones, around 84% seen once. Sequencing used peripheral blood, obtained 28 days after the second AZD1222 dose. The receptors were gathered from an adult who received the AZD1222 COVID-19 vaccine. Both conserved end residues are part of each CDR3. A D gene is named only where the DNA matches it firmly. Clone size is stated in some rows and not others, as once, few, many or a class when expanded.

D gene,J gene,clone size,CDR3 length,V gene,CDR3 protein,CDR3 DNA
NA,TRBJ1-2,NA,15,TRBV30,CAWSVPGGDNYGYTF,TGTGCCTGGAGTGTACCGGGGGGGGATAACTATGGCTACACCTTC
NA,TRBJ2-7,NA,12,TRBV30,CAGLRESYEQYF,TGTGCCGGACTCAGGGAGTCCTACGAGCAGTACTTC
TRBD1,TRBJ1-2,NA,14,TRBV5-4,CASSAGGAGYGYTF,TGTGCCAGCAGTGCAGGGGGCGCTGGGTATGGCTACACCTTC
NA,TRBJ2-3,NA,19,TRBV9,CASSVERGGSAGSTDTQYF,TGTGCCAGCAGCGTAGAGAGGGGTGGTTCTGCGGGTAGCACAGATACGCAGTATTTT
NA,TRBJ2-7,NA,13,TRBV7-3,CASSRDVSYEQYF,TGTGCCAGCAGCCGGGACGTTAGCTACGAGCAGTACTTC
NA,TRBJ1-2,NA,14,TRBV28,CASSFQGLGYGYTF,TGTGCCAGCAGTTTTCAGGGGCTGGGCTATGGCTACACCTTC
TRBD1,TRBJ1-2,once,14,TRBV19,CASSPQGTPYGYTF,TGTGCCAGTAGCCCACAGGGGACCCCCTATGGCTACACCTTC
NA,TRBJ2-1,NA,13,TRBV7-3,CASSLGSRDEQFF,TGTGCCAGCAGCTTGGGCTCGAGGGATGAGCAGTTCTTC
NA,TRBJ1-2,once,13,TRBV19,CASSIGSGYGYTF,TGTGCCAGTAGTATAGGGAGCGGGTATGGCTACACCTTC
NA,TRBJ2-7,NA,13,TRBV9,CASSPGAHYEQYF,TGTGCCAGCAGCCCCGGGGCCCACTACGAGCAGTACTTC
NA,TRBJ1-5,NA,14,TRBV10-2,CASSDEGGWQPQHF,TGCGCCAGCAGTGACGAGGGGGGGTGGCAGCCCCAGCATTTT
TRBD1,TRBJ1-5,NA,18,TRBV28,CASRPLHGQVYSNQPQHF,TGTGCCAGCAGACCTCTCCACGGACAGGTGTATAGCAATCAGCCCCAGCATTTT
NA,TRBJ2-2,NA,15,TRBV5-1,CASSLAQGLDGELFF,TGCGCCAGCAGCCTGGCGCAGGGCTTGGACGGGGAGCTGTTTTTT
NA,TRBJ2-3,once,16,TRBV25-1,CASSERGGGGTDTQYF,TGTGCCAGCAGTGAAAGGGGGGGAGGAGGCACAGATACGCAGTATTTT
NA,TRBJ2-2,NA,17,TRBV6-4,CASSDSGWGTRTGELFF,TGTGCCAGCAGTGACTCGGGGTGGGGGACACGAACCGGGGAGCTGTTTTTT
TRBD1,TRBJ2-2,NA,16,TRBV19,CASSPGQGTITGELFF,TGTGCCAGTAGTCCGGGACAGGGGACTATAACCGGGGAGCTGTTTTTT
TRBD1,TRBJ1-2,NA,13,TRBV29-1,CSSPEQGAGGYTF,TGCAGTTCCCCTGAACAGGGGGCAGGTGGCTACACCTTC
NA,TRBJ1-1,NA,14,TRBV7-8,CASSTRDVGTEAFF,TGTGCCAGCAGCACCCGGGACGTGGGGACTGAAGCTTTCTTT
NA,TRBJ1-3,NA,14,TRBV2,CASSVADSGNTIYF,TGTGCCAGCAGTGTAGCAGACTCTGGAAACACCATATATTTT
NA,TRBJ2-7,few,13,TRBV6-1,CASSDTASYEQYF,TGTGCCAGCAGTGACACGGCCTCCTACGAGCAGTACTTC
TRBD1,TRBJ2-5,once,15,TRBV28,CASWAPGTGKETQYF,TGTGCCAGCTGGGCCCCCGGGACAGGGAAAGAGACCCAGTACTTC
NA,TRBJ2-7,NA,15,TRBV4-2,CASRTQPGSGYEQYF,TGTGCCAGCAGGACTCAACCGGGGTCGGGCTACGAGCAGTACTTC
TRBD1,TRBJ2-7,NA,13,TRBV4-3,CASSQGDRRIQYF,TGCGCCAGCAGCCAAGGGGACAGGCGCATACAGTACTTC
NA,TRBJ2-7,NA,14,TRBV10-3,CAISATGGRNEQYF,TGTGCCATCAGTGCGACGGGCGGCAGAAACGAGCAGTACTTC
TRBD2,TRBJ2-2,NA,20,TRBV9,CASSAETPGLAGSFSGELFF,TGTGCCAGCAGCGCTGAGACACCGGGACTAGCGGGGAGTTTTTCCGGGGAGCTGTTTTTT
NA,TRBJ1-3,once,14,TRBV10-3,CAISGQISGNTIYF,TGTGCCATCAGTGGACAGATCTCTGGAAACACCATATATTTT
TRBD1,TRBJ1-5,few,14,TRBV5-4,CASSSDRGGQPQHF,TGTGCCAGCAGCTCTGACAGGGGTGGTCAGCCCCAGCATTTT
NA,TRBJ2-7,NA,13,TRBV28,CASNPQGSGEQYF,TGTGCCAGCAACCCACAGGGTTCGGGAGAGCAGTACTTC
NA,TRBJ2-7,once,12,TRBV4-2,CASSQGGEAQYF,TGTGCCAGCAGCCAAGGAGGGGAGGCGCAGTACTTC
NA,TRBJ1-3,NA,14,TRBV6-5,CASWGSFSGNTIYF,TGTGCCAGCTGGGGGAGCTTCTCGGGAAACACCATATATTTT
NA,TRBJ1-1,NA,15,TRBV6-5,CASRLEGGVNTEAFF,TGTGCCAGCAGGTTAGAAGGTGGGGTGAACACTGAAGCTTTCTTT
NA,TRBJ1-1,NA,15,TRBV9,CASSPSTRFETEAFF,TGTGCCAGCAGCCCTAGTACTCGGTTTGAGACTGAAGCTTTCTTT
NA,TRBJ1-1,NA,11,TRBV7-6,CASSSGPEAFF,TGTGCCAGCAGCTCCGGACCTGAAGCTTTCTTT
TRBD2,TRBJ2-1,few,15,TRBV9,CASSASGSLYNEQFF,TGTGCCAGCAGCGCTAGCGGGAGCCTCTACAATGAGCAGTTCTTC
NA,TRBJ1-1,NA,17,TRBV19,CASSDRRVPGMNTEAFF,TGTGCCAGTAGTGACCGACGGGTACCAGGAATGAACACTGAAGCTTTCTTT
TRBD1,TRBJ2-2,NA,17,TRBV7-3,CASSRHPGTGVPGELFF,TGTGCCAGCAGCCGCCACCCCGGGACAGGGGTCCCCGGGGAGCTGTTTTTT
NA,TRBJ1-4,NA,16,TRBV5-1,CASSLTGPATNEKLFF,TGCGCCAGCAGCTTGACAGGGCCGGCAACTAATGAAAAACTGTTTTTT
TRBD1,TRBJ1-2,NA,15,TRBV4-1,CASSQAGTAYYGYTF,TGCGCCAGCAGCCAGGCCGGGACAGCGTACTATGGCTACACCTTC
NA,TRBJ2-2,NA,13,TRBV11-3,CASSFLVAGELFF,TGTGCCAGCAGCTTCCTGGTCGCCGGGGAGCTGTTTTTT
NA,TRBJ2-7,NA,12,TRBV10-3,CATARPGFEQYF,TGTGCCACCGCCAGGCCTGGGTTCGAGCAGTACTTC
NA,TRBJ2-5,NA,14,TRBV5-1,CASRPGVGGETQYF,TGCGCCAGCAGACCCGGGGTAGGGGGAGAGACCCAGTACTTC
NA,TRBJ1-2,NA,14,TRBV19,CASSIRSGDYGYTF,TGTGCCAGTAGTATAAGGTCAGGGGATTATGGCTACACCTTC
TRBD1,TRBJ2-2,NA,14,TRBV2,CASRVQGATGELFF,TGTGCCAGCAGAGTACAGGGGGCGACCGGGGAGCTGTTTTTT
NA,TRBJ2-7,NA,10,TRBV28,CASHSYEQYF,TGTGCCAGTCACTCCTACGAGCAGTACTTC
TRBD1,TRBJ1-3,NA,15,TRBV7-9,CASSPGGTGRNTIYF,TGTGCCAGCAGCCCAGGCGGGACAGGGAGAAACACCATATATTTT
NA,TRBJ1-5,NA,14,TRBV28,CASSLLQDNQPQHF,TGTGCCAGCAGTTTACTCCAGGACAATCAGCCCCAGCATTTT
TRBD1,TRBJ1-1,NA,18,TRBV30,CAWTKYGIWDRGKTEAFF,TGTGCCTGGACTAAGTACGGGATATGGGACAGGGGGAAGACTGAAGCTTTCTTT
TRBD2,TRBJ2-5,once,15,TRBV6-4,CASSRLAGDQETQYF,TGTGCCAGCAGTAGACTAGCGGGGGACCAAGAGACCCAGTACTTC
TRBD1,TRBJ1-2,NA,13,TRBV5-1,CASSTRDRAGYTF,TGCGCCAGCAGCACCCGCGACAGGGCTGGCTACACCTTC
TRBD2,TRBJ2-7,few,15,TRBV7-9,CASKEGLAGGDEQYF,TGTGCCAGCAAAGAGGGACTAGCGGGAGGGGACGAGCAGTACTTC
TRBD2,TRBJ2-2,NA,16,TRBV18,CASSPLLAGNTGELFF,TGTGCCAGCTCACCACTGCTAGCGGGGAACACCGGGGAGCTGTTTTTT
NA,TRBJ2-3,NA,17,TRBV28,CASSRQAGFMGTDTQYF,TGTGCCAGCAGCCGCCAAGCGGGTTTCATGGGCACAGATACGCAGTATTTT
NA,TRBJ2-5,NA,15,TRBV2,CASSRGSGGGETQYF,TGTGCCAGCAGTCGAGGGTCCGGGGGAGGAGAGACCCAGTACTTC
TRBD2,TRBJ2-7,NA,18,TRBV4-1,CASSQTPSGLAGSYEQYF,TGCGCCAGCAGCCAGACTCCCTCTGGACTAGCCGGATCCTACGAGCAGTACTTC